Listed below are T cell receptor beta chains from one sample, sequenced in a study of T cells in Graves' hyperthyroidism and ophthalmopathy. TCRdb redid the calling of the multiplex PCR reads with MiXCR, one entry per CDR3 protein. The table records approximately 330,000 distinct CDR3 sequences, 15% to 20% of them present only once. Material for sequencing was blood. The receptors were sampled from a woman aged 45-59 years with Graves' hyperthyroidism. Both conserved end residues are part of each CDR3. A D gene is named only where the DNA matches it firmly. Size tells how often a clone was seen (once, few, many) or the class of an expanded clone, and some rows leave it out.

CDR3nt | CDR3aa | d_gene | j_gene | abundance | v_gene
TGTGCCAGTAGTATAGGACCAGGGATGATTAATGAGCAGTTCTTC | CASSIGPGMINEQFF | . | TRBJ2-1 | few | TRBV19
TGTGCCAGCAGCCGATCTGGGGGTGGGGGGGAGGAGTTCTTC | CASSRSGGGGEEFF | TRBD2 | TRBJ2-1 | many | TRBV11-2
TGCGCCAGCAGCGACGCAGGGGGCGCGAGTACGCAGTATTTT | CASSDAGGASTQYF | TRBD1 | TRBJ2-3 | . | TRBV10-1
TGTGCCACCAGCACCGGACTAGCGGGAGCCGATACGCAGTATTTT | CATSTGLAGADTQYF | TRBD2 | TRBJ2-3 | . | TRBV15
TGTGCCAGCGTCAGGGGGCGGGAGACCCAGTACTTC | CASVRGRETQYF | TRBD1 | TRBJ2-5 | . | TRBV7-3
TGTGCCAGCACTAAATGGTCGGGTACGGGTTCACCCCTCCACTTT | CASTKWSGTGSPLHF | . | TRBJ1-6 | . | TRBV7-9
TGCGCCAGCAGCCAGCAGATAGTCGCCTACAATGAGCAGTTCTTC | CASSQQIVAYNEQFF | . | TRBJ2-1 | . | TRBV11-2
TGTGCCAGCAGCTTAACTAGCGGGGTACCCTACAATGAGCAGTTCTTC | CASSLTSGVPYNEQFF | TRBD2 | TRBJ2-1 | . | TRBV7-3
TGTGCCAGCAGTCGAGAAAACCAAGAGACCCAGTACTTC | CASSRENQETQYF | . | TRBJ2-5 | many | TRBV2
TGCGCCAGCAGCTTGGCGTCGGGATCCTACAATGAGCAGTTCTTC | CASSLASGSYNEQFF | . | TRBJ2-1 | few | TRBV5-1
TGTGCCAGCAGTCCATCAGGGGGAAAGATCTACGAGCAGTACTTC | CASSPSGGKIYEQYF | TRBD1 | TRBJ2-7 | . | TRBV2
TGTGCCAGCAGCTTGACCACCCACGGTACTCCCTCTGGGGCCAACGTCCTGACTTTC | CASSLTTHGTPSGANVLTF | . | TRBJ2-6 | few | TRBV5-6
TGTGCCAGCAGTTCACCGGGACTAGCGGGTCGAAGCTCCTACGAGCAGTACTTC | CASSSPGLAGRSSYEQYF | TRBD2 | TRBJ2-7 | many | TRBV28
TGCAGTGCTAGAGACCTCGTGGTGGGGTACACTGAAGCTTTCTTT | CSARDLVVGYTEAFF | . | TRBJ1-1 | many | TRBV20-1
TGTGCCAGCAGCCCGAGTGGGGGGGACCAGCCCCAGCATTTT | CASSPSGGDQPQHF | . | TRBJ1-5 | . | TRBV7-9
TGTGCCAGCATGTCGTTAAGGGGACAGAGCTCCTACGAGCAGTACTTC | CASMSLRGQSSYEQYF | TRBD1 | TRBJ2-7 | . | TRBV2
TGTGCCACCAGTGACAGCCGTTTCTGGCAGAGGGCCAGTGAGCAGTACTTC | CATSDSRFWQRASEQYF | . | TRBJ2-7 | once | TRBV24-1
TGCGCCAGCACCCCCCAGCCCGAATCTCGCTATGGCTACACCTTC | CASTPQPESRYGYTF | . | TRBJ1-2 | . | TRBV5-1
TGCAGTGCTATCCCGGGGGGCGGCGAGCAGTACTTC | CSAIPGGGEQYF | . | TRBJ2-7 | many | TRBV20-1
TGTGCCAGCAGCAAAGGACAGGGATTATCCTACGAGCAGTACTTC | CASSKGQGLSYEQYF | TRBD1 | TRBJ2-7 | few | TRBV7-8
TGTGCCAGCAGCCCCAGTCCGACTAGCGGGGGGGATGGCACAGATACGCAGTATTTT | CASSPSPTSGGDGTDTQYF | TRBD2 | TRBJ2-3 | . | TRBV3-1
TGCAGTGCTAGCTTTTCGGCGGGAGAGTACGAGCAGTACTTC | CSASFSAGEYEQYF | TRBD2 | TRBJ2-7 | many | TRBV20-1
TGTGCCAGCAGCGTAGACCTCCGCACAGATACGCAGTATTTT | CASSVDLRTDTQYF | . | TRBJ2-3 | few | TRBV9
TGTGCCAGCAGCCAAGGAGGGGGCGCCGTCTTCTACGAGCAGTACTTC | CASSQGGGAVFYEQYF | TRBD1 | TRBJ2-7 | many | TRBV3-1
TGTGCCAGCAGAAACTTAGCGGGAGCATACAATGAGCAGTTCTTC | CASRNLAGAYNEQFF | TRBD2 | TRBJ2-1 | many | TRBV11-1
TGTGCCTGGAGTGTAACGGGGGGGCTTAATGAGCAGTTCTTC | CAWSVTGGLNEQFF | TRBD2 | TRBJ2-1 | few | TRBV30
TGTGCCTCCCAAGGGTCCGATACGCAGTATTTT | CASQGSDTQYF | . | TRBJ2-3 | many | TRBV7-9
TGTGCCAGCACTCCAGGACTAGCGGCCTACGAGCAGTACTTC | CASTPGLAAYEQYF | TRBD2 | TRBJ2-7 | many | TRBV6-1
TGTGCCAGCAGCTTGGCCGGATCTGGCGCAGATACGCAGTATTTT | CASSLAGSGADTQYF | . | TRBJ2-3 | . | TRBV5-6